This T cell receptor (beta chain) originates from a study of blood T cell repertoires in COVID-19. Study overall: In each case, the material was cDNA or gDNA derived from T cells, B-cell-depleted T cells, or PBMCs.

Per the germline V gene, CDR1 is SNHLY and CDR2 is FYNNEI. The V and J ends lost 6 bases and 0 bases respectively, with 12 bases between them. This CDR3 comprises 14 residues. This clone was picked up one time. Sequencing used immunoSEQ multiplex PCR; TCRdb keeps in-frame clones, though not all of them. This sample has 400,000 to 550,000 clones, with around 89% found just once. The chain has TRBV2 and TRBJ2-7; D may be TRBD1 (5 bases). The TCR comes from a woman aged 25 to 39 with acute or convalescent COVID-19. The sample comprised peripheral blood. The CDR3 coding sequence is TGTGCCAGCAGAGGATTGGACAACTCCTACGAGCAGTACTTC. Encoded protein: CASRGLDNSYEQYF. Using reference TRBV2 and TRBJ2-7 for the parts outside the CDR3, the full variable domain is EPEVTQTPSHQVTQMGQEVILRCVPISNHLYFYWYRQILGQKVEFLVSFYNNEISEKSEIFDDQFSVERPDGSNFTLKIRSTKLEDSAMYFCASRGLDNSYEQYFGPGTRLTVT.